This passage covers 18 T cell receptor beta chains from one sample sequenced in a study of blood T cell repertoires in COVID-19. Method: immunoSEQ multiplex PCR; TCRdb's copy keeps in-frame clones and lacks some. This table holds around 280,000 clones, 90% found once. Sequenced material: PBMCs or T cells enriched from blood (not recorded which). These receptors were taken from a woman aged 18-29 years with acute COVID-19.

This rearrangement joins TRBV14 to TRBJ2-3, with 8 bases matching TRBD2. Unmatched junction bases numbered 2, after V lost 5 bases and J lost 1 base. Germline CDR1 and CDR2: SGHDN and FVKESK. This CDR3 spans 14 amino acids. CDR3 loop: CASSWRGGTDTQYF. The CDR3 bases are TGTGCCAGCAGCTGGCGGGGGGGCACAGATACGCAGTATTTT.

The rearrangement joins TRBV19 to TRBJ1-5; possibly TRBD1 for D (5 bases). This CDR3 contains 15 residues. The germline gives CDR1 LNHDA, CDR2 SQIVND (reference sequence). The V and J ends lost 7 bases and 5 bases respectively, with 18 bases between them. The CDR3 sequence is CASTLISGGYQPQHF. CDR3 coding DNA: TGTGCCAGTACCCTCATTTCGGGGGGGTATCAGCCCCAGCATTTT.

The chain is built from TRBV7-8 and TRBJ2-5; 11 bases are shared with TRBD2. The CDR3 has 16 amino acids. Trimming at V came to 5 bases and at J to 2 bases, leaving 7 bases not matched to a gene. Germline CDR1 reads SGHVS; CDR2 reads FQNEAQ. CDR3 residues: CASSKTGTSGQETQYF. CDR3 DNA sequence: TGTGCCAGCAGCAAAACCGGGACTAGCGGACAAGAGACCCAGTACTTC.

V usage is TRBV6-4 and J usage is TRBJ1-2; TRBD1 might be the D (5 bases). The CDR3 is 16 amino acids. V lost 5 bases to trimming and J lost 5 bases, with 21 bases between them. Germline CDR1 is MRHNA and CDR2 is SNTAGT. The chain's CDR3 is CASSTLPGEGWYGYTF. The CDR3 DNA sequence: TGTGCCAGCAGTACCCTCCCGGGGGAGGGGTGGTATGGCTACACCTTC.

This chain joins TRBV3-1 (or the pseudogene TRBV3-2) and TRBJ2-3; a weak D match, TRBD2 (6 bases). Trimming left V 3 bases short and J 2 bases short, with 15 bases between. CDR1 is LGHDT and CDR2 is YNNKEL in the germline V gene (reference sequence). CDR3 length equals 16 residues. The CDR3 nucleotides read TGTGCCAGCAGCCAGTTACGGGACTTTGTCACAGATACGCAGTATTTT. It yields the protein CASSQLRDFVTDTQYF.

The rearrangement links TRBV5-1 to TRBJ2-5; D perhaps matches TRBD2 (6 bases). V lost 0 bases to trimming and J lost 0 bases, with 12 bases between them. CDR1 and CDR2 (germline): SGHRS, YFSETQ. The CDR3 loop spans 16 amino acids. The CDR3: CASSLATAGHQETQYF. The CDR3 region has the DNA TGCGCCAGCAGCTTGGCAACTGCGGGACACCAAGAGACCCAGTACTTC.

The rearrangement uses TRBV3-1 (or the pseudogene TRBV3-2) and TRBJ2-3; D is perhaps TRBD1 (5 bases). Germline CDR1 reads LGHDT; CDR2 reads YNNKEL (reference sequence). The CDR3 has 16 amino acids. Trimming removed 0 bases from V and 2 bases from J, with 12 bases in between. The CDR3 DNA reads TGTGCCAGCAGCCAAGATCAGCACAGGTTCACAGATACGCAGTATTTT. Protein sequence: CASSQDQHRFTDTQYF.

The rearrangement links TRBV2 to TRBJ2-7; a weak D match, TRBD1 (5 bases). This CDR3 spans 13 amino acids. The V and J ends lost 5 bases and 1 base respectively, with 9 bases between them. Germline CDR1 reads SNHLY; CDR2 reads FYNNEI. CDR3 bases: TGTGCCAGCAGTTCAGGGCGATCCTACGAGCAGTACTTC. Amino acid sequence: CASSSGRSYEQYF.

The genes are TRBV19 and TRBJ1-2; D is possibly TRBD1 (5 bases). CDR1 is LNHDA and CDR2 is SQIVND in the germline V gene (reference sequence). V lost 10 bases, J lost 1 base, and 13 bases lay in between. The CDR3 covers 13 residues. In DNA, the CDR3 is TGTGCCAAGCCCCGGGGACTTAACTATGGCTACACCTTC. It codes for CAKPRGLNYGYTF.

V gene TRBV6-1 combines with J gene TRBJ1-2, with unresolved D. V gave up 1 base and J gave up 6 bases, with 15 bases separating them. Germline lookup yields CDR1 MNHNS and CDR2 SASEGT. The length of the CDR3 is 15 residues. The CDR3, as DNA: TGTGCCAGCAGTGAAGTGGCTCTTCCAGTGGATGGCTACACCTTC. Amino acid sequence: CASSEVALPVDGYTF.

V is TRBV28 and J is TRBJ2-1, with 9 bases lining up with TRBD2. Germline CDR1 and CDR2: MDHEN and SYDVKM. The junction had 11 bases not matched to a gene; V was cut back by 2 bases and J by 0 bases. The CDR3 totals 19 residues. The DNA of the CDR3 is TGTGCCAGCAGTTTAAGGAGAGGGGCGGGAGGGTACTCCTACAATGAGCAGTTCTTC. Translating gives CASSLRRGAGGYSYNEQFF.

The genes are TRBV28 and TRBJ2-1; 8 nucleotides line up with TRBD1. CDR3 length: 14 amino acids. With 6 bases clipped from V and 5 bases from J, the junction kept 6 bases outside the gene matches. Germline values: CDR1 MDHEN, CDR2 SYDVKM. The CDR3 loop reads CASSGQGRNNEQFF. The CDR3 DNA follows: TGTGCCAGCAGCGGACAGGGCCGAAACAATGAGCAGTTCTTC.

The chain links TRBV18 to TRBJ2-7; 8 bases map to TRBD1. CDR1 is KGHSH and CDR2 is LQKENI in the germline V gene. The CDR3 runs 14 residues. V lost 4 bases to trimming and J lost 2 bases; unmatched junction nucleotides: 4. The CDR3 nucleotides are TGTGCCAGCTCACGGGAGACAGGGGCCTACGAGCAGTACTTC. Protein: CASSRETGAYEQYF.

The chain has TRBV11-2 and TRBJ2-7, with D hard to call. Trimming stripped 1 base from V and 4 bases from J, with 11 bases between. The CDR3 length is 14 residues. The germline V gene has CDR1 SGHAT and CDR2 FQNNGV. For the CDR3, the DNA is TGTGCCAGCAGCTTAGTGGTCACGGGTTACGAGCAGTACTTC. It encodes CASSLVVTGYEQYF.

This sequence joins TRBV29-1 and TRBJ2-7; D may be TRBD2 (5 bases). Germline loops: CDR1 SQVTM, CDR2 ANQGSEA. There are 13 residues in the CDR3. Trimming took off 4 bases at V and 1 base at J, with 11 bases between the two ends. CDR3 bases: TGCAGCGTTGGCGGGCGTGGGTCCTACGAGCAGTACTTC. Residues: CSVGGRGSYEQYF.

The V gene is TRBV9, the J gene TRBJ2-1, with 14 bases aligning to TRBD2. There are 16 residues in the CDR3. Per germline, CDR1 SGDLS and CDR2 YYNGEE. The J segment lost 12 bases and the V segment lost 4 bases, leaving 12 bases of the junction unmatched. CDR3 bases: TGTGCCAGCAGCTCCGTCCTAGGACTAGCGGGAGGCGTGCAGTTCTTC. This gives the protein CASSSVLGLAGGVQFF.

The chain has TRBV6-1 and TRBJ2-1; D might be TRBD2 (5 bases). Germline V lookup: CDR1 MNHNS, CDR2 SASEGT. Trimming stripped 2 bases from V and 4 bases from J, with 15 bases between. This CDR3 is 16 amino acids long. CDR3 residues: CASSERVGATYNEQFF. In DNA form, the CDR3 reads TGTGCCAGCAGTGAAAGGGTGGGAGCGACTTACAATGAGCAGTTCTTC.

This clone occurred once. This chain links TRBV21-1 with TRBJ1-2; the D segment call TRBD1 is taken from the table without a DNA check. TRBV21-1 is shown as a pseudogene. The CDR3 extends over 15 amino acids. The CDR3 protein is CASSVRQGPNYGYTF. CDR3 nucleotides: TGTGCCAGCAGCGTACGACAGGGACCTAACTATGGCTACACCTTC.